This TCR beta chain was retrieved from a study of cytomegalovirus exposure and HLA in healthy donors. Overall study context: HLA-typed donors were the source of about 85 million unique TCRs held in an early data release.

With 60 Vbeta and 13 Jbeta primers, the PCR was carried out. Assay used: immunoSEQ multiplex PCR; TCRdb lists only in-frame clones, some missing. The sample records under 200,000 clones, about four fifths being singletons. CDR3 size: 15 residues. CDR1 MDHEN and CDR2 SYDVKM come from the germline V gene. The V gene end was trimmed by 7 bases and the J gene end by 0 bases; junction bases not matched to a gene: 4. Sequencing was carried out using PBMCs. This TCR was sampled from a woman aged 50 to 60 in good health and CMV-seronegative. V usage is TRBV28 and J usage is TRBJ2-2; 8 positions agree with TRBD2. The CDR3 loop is CASTSGGTNTGELFF. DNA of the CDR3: TGTGCCAGCACCTCGGGGGGGACGAACACCGGGGAGCTGTTTTTT.